One and the same sample provided the 16 T cell receptor beta chains below, sequenced in a study of beta chain features in type 1 diabetes. Every isolated RNA sample was fully reverse transcribed, so sequencing captured expressed TCRB transcripts. Generated by immunoSEQ multiplex PCR, the TCRdb table keeps only in-frame clones and is missing some. The sample lists fewer than 15,000 clones; 40% to 55% were seen once. Sequencing input: stem cell memory CD4+ T cells from blood. These receptors were taken from a man younger than 35 in good health.

This clone was counted only a few times. This sequence joins TRBV7-2 and TRBJ2-7; unclear D gene. Trimming took 0 bases from V and 2 from J, leaving 8 bases between them. The CDR3 totals 14 residues. Germline V gene data show CDR1 as SGHTA and CDR2 as FQGNSA. DNA of the CDR3: TGTGCCAGCAGCTTAGCGGCTAGGACCTACGAGCAGTACTTC. It codes for CASSLAARTYEQYF.

CDR3 region: CASSLSGIQPQHF. CDR3 bases: TGTGCCAGCAGTTTATCCGGGATTCAGCCCCAGCATTTT. The chain couples TRBV27 to TRBJ1-5; the D is unclear. V lost 0 bases and J lost 6, with 6 bases in between. The germline CDR1 and CDR2 sequences are MNHEY and SMNVEV (reference sequence). This CDR3 is 13 amino acids long.

The chain employs TRBV18 and TRBJ1-2; D ambiguous. V gave up 3 bases and J gave up 1 base, with 12 bases separating them. The germline V gene encodes CDR1 KGHSH and CDR2 LQKENI. The CDR3 length is 15 residues. CDR3 bases: TGTGCCAGCTCACCCTCAGCCGGGAATAACTATGGCTACACCTTC. As protein: CASSPSAGNNYGYTF.

This chain links TRBV7-2 with TRBJ2-5, with 8 bases lining up with TRBD1. This CDR3 spans 14 amino acids. With 5 bases clipped from V and 5 bases from J, the junction kept 7 bases outside the gene matches. Germline CDR1 is SGHTA and CDR2 is FQGNSA. The CDR3 loop is CASSPRTGMETQYF. CDR3 coding DNA: TGTGCCAGCAGCCCGAGGACAGGGATGGAGACCCAGTACTTC.

The gene calls are TRBV19 and TRBJ1-5; 7 bases align to TRBD1. V lost 1 base and J lost 5; bases outside the gene matches: 2. There are 14 residues in the CDR3. Germline CDR1 and CDR2: LNHDA and SQIVND (reference sequence). The CDR3 nucleotides are TGTGCCAGTAGTATAGTAGGGGGCGATCAGCCCCAGCATTTT. This sequence encodes CASSIVGGDQPQHF.

The gene calls are TRBV7-2 and TRBJ2-2, with D maybe TRBD1 (6 bases). The CDR3 sequence is 15 residues long. CDR1 SGHTA and CDR2 FQGNSA come from the germline V gene. The V end was cut by 6 bases, the J end by 3 bases, with 14 bases between. This chain's CDR3 is CASRDLTGYTGELFF. CDR3 nucleotides: TGTGCCAGCAGGGATTTGACAGGTTACACCGGGGAGCTGTTTTTT.

This clone has a single count. The rearrangement uses TRBV9 and TRBJ2-1; 9 bases align to TRBD2. The CDR3 is 21 residues long. V was clipped by 0 bases and J by 0 bases; unmatched bases: 16. Germline CDR1 SGDLS, CDR2 YYNGEE. The CDR3 sequence: CASSVDQGSGGLLSSYNEQFF. The CDR3 DNA is TGTGCCAGCAGCGTAGATCAGGGTAGCGGGGGACTATTAAGCTCCTACAATGAGCAGTTCTTC.

The J gene is TRBJ2-1, the V gene TRBV7-3, with D tentatively TRBD2 (6 bases). V was clipped by 5 bases and J by 0 bases, with 14 bases between them. Germline assignment: CDR1 SGHTA and CDR2 FQGTGA. The CDR3 contains 16 residues. DNA of the CDR3: TGTGCCAGCAGCCGACGGGGGTCTAGCTCCTACAATGAGCAGTTCTTC. Protein product: CASSRRGSSSYNEQFF.

V usage is TRBV4-2 and J usage is TRBJ2-7, with 7 bases that match TRBD1. The J segment lost 1 base and the V segment lost 4 bases, leaving 4 bases of the junction unmatched. The CDR3 consists of 14 residues. Germline CDR1 and CDR2: LGHNA and YNFKEQ. The CDR3 loop is CASSPTDRSYEQYF. CDR3 bases: TGTGCCAGCAGCCCAACGGACAGGTCCTACGAGCAGTACTTC.

This clone was observed a few times. The rearrangement joins TRBV6-1 to TRBJ2-1, with 8 bases lining up with TRBD1. CDR3 size: 14 residues. Per the germline V gene, CDR1 is MNHNS and CDR2 is SASEGT. J gave up 1 base and V 6 bases, and 2 bases lay outside the gene matches. CDR3 bases: TGTGCCAGCAGGGGGACAGGATCCTACAATGAGCAGTTCTTC. Protein sequence: CASRGTGSYNEQFF.

The table lists this clone with a few counts. V is TRBV7-2 and J is TRBJ2-5; weak D call: TRBD2 (5 bases). CDR1 is SGHTA, CDR2 FQGNSA, per germline. V lost 5 bases, J lost 5 bases, and 18 bases lay in between. The CDR3 has 15 residues. This chain's CDR3 is CASSPTLVTFETQYF. CDR3 in DNA: TGTGCCAGCAGCCCAACACTAGTTACCTTCGAGACCCAGTACTTC.

This rearrangement joins TRBV30 to TRBJ1-2; no definite D call. Germline values: CDR1 GTSNPN, CDR2 SVGIG (reference sequence). Trimming took off 2 bases at V and 3 bases at J, with 10 bases between the two ends. There are 13 residues in the CDR3. The CDR3 region has the DNA TGTGCCTGGAGTCCTGACGGAGACTATGGCTACACCTTC. This translates into CAWSPDGDYGYTF.

The chain joins TRBV6-1 to TRBJ2-4; the D is unclear. This CDR3 is 14 amino acids long. Germline V gene data show CDR1 as MNHNS and CDR2 as SASEGT. Deletions cut 2 bases from V and 0 bases from J, with 5 bases between. CDR3 nucleotides: TGTGCCAGCAGTGAACAGAAAGCCAAAAACATTCAGTACTTC. Translating gives CASSEQKAKNIQYF.

This clone was recorded a few times. The chain uses TRBV6-6 and TRBJ1-1, with D possibly matching TRBD1 (6 bases). V was shortened by 5 bases and J by 1 base, with 11 bases between the two germline ends. The CDR3 is made up of 14 amino acids. In germline, CDR1 is MNHNY, CDR2 SVGAGI (reference sequence). CDR3 in DNA: TGTGCCAGCAGTCCGCGGACAGCGAACACTGAAGCTTTCTTT. This gives the protein CASSPRTANTEAFF.

The chain is built from TRBV11-2 and TRBJ2-5; D unclear. V shed 5 bases and J shed 11 bases, with 12 bases lying between them. Germline V lookup: CDR1 SGHAT, CDR2 FQNNGV. The CDR3 consists of 11 residues. In DNA, the CDR3 is TGTGCCAGCAGCCCGGCGGATGAGCAGTACTTC. Translating gives CASSPADEQYF. Full variable domain (rest looked up from reference TRBV11-2 and TRBJ2-5): EAGVAQSPRYKIIEKRQSVAFWCNPISGHATLYWYQQILGQGPKLLIQFQNNGVVDDSQLPKDRFSAERLKGVDSTLKIQPAKLEDSAVYLCASSPADEQYFGPGTRLLVL.

This sequence joins TRBV7-2 and TRBJ1-4; TRBD1 aligns across 8 bases. CDR3 length: 14 residues. Germline trimming cut 6 bases from V and 6 bases from J; bases unmatched to any gene: 6. Germline CDR1 SGHTA, CDR2 FQGNSA. The DNA for the CDR3 is TGTGCCAGCAGTCCAGGGGGCGGGGATGAAAAACTGTTTTTT. It specifies CASSPGGGDEKLFF. Full variable domain (missing parts from reference TRBV7-2 and TRBJ1-4): GAGVSQSPSNKVTEKGKDVELRCDPISGHTALYWYRQSLGQGLEFLIYFQGNSAPDKSGLPSDRFSAERTGGSVSTLTIQRTQQEDSAVYLCASSPGGGDEKLFFGSGTQLSVL.